This paragraph reports one TCR beta chain. The antigen remains undetermined. The entire patient cohort was treatment-naive prior to thyroid surgery. The sample comes from a study of metastatic and nonmetastatic thyroid tumors. Study summary: Repertoires were compared across blood and tumor or nodule tissue from malignant and benign thyroid patients. General study results and limits: When malignant thyroid tumors were compared with benign nodules, TCR beta diversity was reportedly significantly higher in the malignant tumors. This held in both blood and tumor samples.

CDR3 length equals 13 residues. Germline V lookup: CDR1 SGHTA, CDR2 FQGTGA. Between the trimmed V and J ends, which lost 2 bases and 5 bases, there was a span of 7 bases. Source study methods: A classifier of distant metastasis in papillary thyroid cancer was built from CDR3 differences (across clinicopathological groups). TCRdb reprocessed the PCR reads via MiXCR. The V and J calls and clone size are TCRdb's, not the authors'. The sample records roughly 23,000 clones, approximately 14% being singletons. V gene TRBV7-3 combines with J gene TRBJ2-1; D remains unclear. Source material: tumor tissue. The receptor's source is a female donor with papillary thyroid cancer or a benign thyroid nodule (not recorded which). Some clones in this sample may be carry-over from other donors' samples. CDR3: CASSLDPHNEQFF. In DNA, the CDR3 is TGTGCCAGCAGCTTAGACCCTCACAATGAGCAGTTCTTC.